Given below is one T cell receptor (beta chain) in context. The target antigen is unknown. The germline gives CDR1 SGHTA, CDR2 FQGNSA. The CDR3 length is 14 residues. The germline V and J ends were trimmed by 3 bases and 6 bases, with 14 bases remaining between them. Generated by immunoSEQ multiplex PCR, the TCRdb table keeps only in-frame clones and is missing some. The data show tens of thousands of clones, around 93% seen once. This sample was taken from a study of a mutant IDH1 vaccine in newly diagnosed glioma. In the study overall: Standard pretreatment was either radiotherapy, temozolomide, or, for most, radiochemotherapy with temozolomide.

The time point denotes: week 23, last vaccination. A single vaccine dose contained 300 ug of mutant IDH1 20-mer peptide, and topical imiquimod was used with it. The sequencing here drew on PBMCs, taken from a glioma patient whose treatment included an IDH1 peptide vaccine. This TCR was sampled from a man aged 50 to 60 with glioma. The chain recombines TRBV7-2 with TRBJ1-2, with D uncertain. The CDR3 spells CASSFPRRVHGYTF. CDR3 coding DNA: TGTGCCAGCAGCTTCCCCAGGAGGGTGCATGGCTACACCTTC.